Listed below are T cell receptor beta chains from one sample, sequenced in a study of T-cell reconstitution after alpha-beta-depleted transplantation in children. Via MiXCR, TCRdb re-called the PCR reads, giving one row per CDR3 protein. The repertoire holds about 580,000 distinct CDR3 sequences, with more than 20% as singletons. The sequencing here drew on PBMCs, taken before TCRalphabeta/CD19-depleted stem cell transplant. These receptors all come from a boy younger than two with Wiskott-Aldrich syndrome, due to receive a stem cell transplant. CDR3s include the opening cysteine and the closing phenylalanine or tryptophan. The order of the fields is D gene, V gene, J gene, CDR3 protein. The D gene is left open where the match is weak.

D: TRBD2; V: TRBV24-1; J: TRBJ2-1; CDR3: CATSDLGLGNEQFF
D: TRBD1; V: TRBV6-5; J: TRBJ2-7; CDR3: CASRYRGQSSYEQYF
D: .; V: TRBV25-1; J: TRBJ1-2; CDR3: CASESAAAYGYTF
D: TRBD1; V: TRBV5-1; J: TRBJ2-7; CDR3: CASSPGTGIYEQYF
D: TRBD1; V: TRBV5-1; J: TRBJ2-3; CDR3: CASSLDIGTGHF
D: .; V: TRBV5-1; J: TRBJ1-4; CDR3: CASSPGTSTNEKLFF
D: TRBD1; V: TRBV11-2; J: TRBJ2-5; CDR3: CASSLPQGGGETQYF
D: .; V: TRBV9; J: TRBJ1-1; CDR3: CASSVEPNMNTEAFF
D: TRBD1; V: TRBV29-1; J: TRBJ2-7; CDR3: CSVVTGISSYEQYF
D: .; V: TRBV10-2; J: TRBJ2-7; CDR3: CASSGKPYEQYF
D: TRBD2; V: TRBV5-5; J: TRBJ2-7; CDR3: CASSIGPGLVSYEQYF
D: .; V: TRBV7-2; J: TRBJ2-2; CDR3: CASSPYVIALNGELFF
D: TRBD1; V: TRBV20-1; J: TRBJ2-5; CDR3: CSAPATGTGQETQYF
D: .; V: TRBV5-1; J: TRBJ1-1; CDR3: CASSPWGENTEAFF
D: TRBD1; V: TRBV24-1; J: TRBJ2-7; CDR3: CATSDRQGPLSEQYF
D: .; V: TRBV4-2; J: TRBJ2-1; CDR3: CASSQGDWVENEQFF
D: .; V: TRBV12-3/TRBV12-4; J: TRBJ2-7; CDR3: CASSWAQQGREQYF
D: TRBD1; V: TRBV5-1; J: TRBJ2-6; CDR3: CASSWDSSGANVLTF
D: .; V: TRBV5-1; J: TRBJ2-5; CDR3: CASSFGGKRETQYF
D: TRBD2; V: TRBV19; J: TRBJ2-2; CDR3: CASSPTAGGGQTGELFF
D: .; V: TRBV12-3/TRBV12-4; J: TRBJ1-2; CDR3: CASSLPGYGYTF
D: .; V: TRBV7-9; J: TRBJ2-1; CDR3: CASSLVGPHEQFF
D: TRBD2; V: TRBV20-1; J: TRBJ2-2; CDR3: CSASPRLAGGTGELFF